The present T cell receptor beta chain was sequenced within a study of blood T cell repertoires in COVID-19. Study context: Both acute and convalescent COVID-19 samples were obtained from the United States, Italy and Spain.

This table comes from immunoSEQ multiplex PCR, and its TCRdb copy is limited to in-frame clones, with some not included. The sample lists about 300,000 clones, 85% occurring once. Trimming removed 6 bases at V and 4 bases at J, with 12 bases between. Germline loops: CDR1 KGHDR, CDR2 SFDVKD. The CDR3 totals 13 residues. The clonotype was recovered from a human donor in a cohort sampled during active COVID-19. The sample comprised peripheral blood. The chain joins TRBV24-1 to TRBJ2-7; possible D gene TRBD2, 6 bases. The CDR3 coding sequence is TGTGCCACCAGTAAATCGGGGGAATACGAGCAGTACTTC. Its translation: CATSKSGEYEQYF.